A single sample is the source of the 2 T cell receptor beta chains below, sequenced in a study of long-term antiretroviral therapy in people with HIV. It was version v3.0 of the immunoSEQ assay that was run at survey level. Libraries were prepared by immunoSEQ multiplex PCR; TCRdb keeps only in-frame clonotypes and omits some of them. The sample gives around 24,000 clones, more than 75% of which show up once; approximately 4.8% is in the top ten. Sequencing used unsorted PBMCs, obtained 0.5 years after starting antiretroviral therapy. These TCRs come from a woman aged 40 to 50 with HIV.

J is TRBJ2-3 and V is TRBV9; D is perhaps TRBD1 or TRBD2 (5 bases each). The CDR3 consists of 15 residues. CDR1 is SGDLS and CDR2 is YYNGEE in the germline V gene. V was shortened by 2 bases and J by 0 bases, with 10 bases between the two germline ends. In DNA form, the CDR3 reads TGTGCCAGCAGCGTGGGGGTCCTAAGCACAGATACGCAGTATTTT. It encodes CASSVGVLSTDTQYF.

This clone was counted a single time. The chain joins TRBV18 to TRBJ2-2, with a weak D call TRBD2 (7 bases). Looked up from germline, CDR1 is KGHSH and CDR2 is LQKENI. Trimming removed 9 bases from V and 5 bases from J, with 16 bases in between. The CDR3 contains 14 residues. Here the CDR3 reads CARTIQGGTGELFF. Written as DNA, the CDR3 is TGTGCCAGAACCATACAGGGAGGGACCGGGGAGCTGTTTTTT.